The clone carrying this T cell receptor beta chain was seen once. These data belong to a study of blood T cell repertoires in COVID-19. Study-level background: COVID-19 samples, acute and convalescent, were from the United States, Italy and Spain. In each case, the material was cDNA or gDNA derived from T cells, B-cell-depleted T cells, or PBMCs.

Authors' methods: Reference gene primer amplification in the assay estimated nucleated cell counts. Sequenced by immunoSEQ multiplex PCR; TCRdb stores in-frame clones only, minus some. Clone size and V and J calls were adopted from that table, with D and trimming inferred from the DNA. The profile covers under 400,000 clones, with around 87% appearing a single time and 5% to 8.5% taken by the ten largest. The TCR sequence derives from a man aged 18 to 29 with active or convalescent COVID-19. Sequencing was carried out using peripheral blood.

The CDR3 region is CASSHKDRATQYF. CDR3 nucleotides: TGTGCCAGCAGCCATAAGGACAGAGCTACGCAGTATTTT. The rearrangement links TRBV11-3 to TRBJ2-3; the D gene is possibly TRBD1 (6 bases). Germline values: CDR1 SGHNT, CDR2 YENEEA. The V gene lost 5 bases and the J gene lost 8 bases, with 14 bases spanning the gap. This CDR3 has 13 residues.